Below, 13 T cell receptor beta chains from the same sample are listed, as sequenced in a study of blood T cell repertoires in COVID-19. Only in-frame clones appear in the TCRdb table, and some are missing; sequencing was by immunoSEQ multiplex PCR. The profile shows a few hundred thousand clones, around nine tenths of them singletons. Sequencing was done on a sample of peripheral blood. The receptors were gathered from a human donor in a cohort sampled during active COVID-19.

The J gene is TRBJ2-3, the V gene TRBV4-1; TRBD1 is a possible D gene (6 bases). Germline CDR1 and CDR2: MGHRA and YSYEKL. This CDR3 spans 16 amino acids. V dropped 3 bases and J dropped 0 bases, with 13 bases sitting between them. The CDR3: CASSHVGGPSTDTQYF. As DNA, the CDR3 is TGCGCCAGCAGCCACGTAGGGGGTCCTAGCACAGATACGCAGTATTTT.

CDR3 residues: CASSQGHQVMGYYGYTF. DNA for the CDR3: TGTGCCAGCAGCCAAGGTCATCAGGTAATGGGTTACTATGGCTACACCTTC. The chain carries TRBV3-1 (or the pseudogene TRBV3-2) and TRBJ1-2; no clear D gene. Germline CDR1 and CDR2: LGHDT and YNNKEL (reference sequence). V gave up 1 base and J gave up 3 bases, with 18 bases separating them. This CDR3 spans 17 amino acids.

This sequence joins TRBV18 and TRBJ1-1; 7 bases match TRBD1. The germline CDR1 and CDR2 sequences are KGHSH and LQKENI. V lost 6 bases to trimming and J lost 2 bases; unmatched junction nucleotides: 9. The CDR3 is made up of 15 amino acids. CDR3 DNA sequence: TGTGCCAGCTCCCAAAACAGGGGTTTTAACACTGAAGCTTTCTTT. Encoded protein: CASSQNRGFNTEAFF.

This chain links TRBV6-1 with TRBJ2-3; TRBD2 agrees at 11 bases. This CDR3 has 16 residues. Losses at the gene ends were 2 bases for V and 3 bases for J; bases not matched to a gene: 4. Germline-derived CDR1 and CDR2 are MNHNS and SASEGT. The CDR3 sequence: CASSELAGGRTDTQYF. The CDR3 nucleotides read TGTGCCAGCAGTGAATTAGCGGGAGGGAGGACAGATACGCAGTATTTT.

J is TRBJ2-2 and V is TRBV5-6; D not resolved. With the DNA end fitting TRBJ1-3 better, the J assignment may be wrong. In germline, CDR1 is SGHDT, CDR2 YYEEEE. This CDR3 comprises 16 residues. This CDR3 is CASSLRLPSSGNTIYF. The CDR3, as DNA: TGTGCCAGCAGCTTACGACTGCCCAGCTCTGGAAACACCATATATTTT.

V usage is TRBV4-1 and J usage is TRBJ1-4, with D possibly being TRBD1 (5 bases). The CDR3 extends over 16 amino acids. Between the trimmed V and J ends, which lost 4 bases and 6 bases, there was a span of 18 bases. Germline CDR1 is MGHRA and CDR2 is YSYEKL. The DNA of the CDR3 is TGCGCCAGCAGCCCCCTCCTGGGGGGGGTTGATGAAAAACTGTTTTTT. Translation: CASSPLLGGVDEKLFF.

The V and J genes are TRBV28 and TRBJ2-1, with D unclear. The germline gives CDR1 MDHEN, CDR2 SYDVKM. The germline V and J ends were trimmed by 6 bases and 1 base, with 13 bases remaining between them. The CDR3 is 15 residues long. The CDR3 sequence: CASSPTPLSYNEQFF. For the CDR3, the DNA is TGTGCCAGCAGCCCGACACCCCTATCCTACAATGAGCAGTTCTTC.

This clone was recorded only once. The CDR3 protein is CASSPGQGAAHGELFF. The DNA of the CDR3 is TGTGCCAGCTCACCGGGACAGGGGGCCGCCCACGGGGAGCTGTTTTTT. The chain employs TRBV18 and TRBJ2-2, with 12 bases fitting TRBD1. The V gene end was trimmed by 3 bases and the J gene end by 7 bases; junction bases not matched to a gene: 6. This CDR3 comprises 16 residues. CDR1 is KGHSH and CDR2 is LQKENI in the germline V gene.

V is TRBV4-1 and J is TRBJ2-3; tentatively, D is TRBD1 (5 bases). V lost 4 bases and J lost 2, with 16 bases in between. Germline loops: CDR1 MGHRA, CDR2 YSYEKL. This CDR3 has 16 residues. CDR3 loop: CASSPTNGAHTDTQYF. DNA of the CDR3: TGCGCCAGCAGCCCGACCAATGGGGCACACACAGATACGCAGTATTTT.

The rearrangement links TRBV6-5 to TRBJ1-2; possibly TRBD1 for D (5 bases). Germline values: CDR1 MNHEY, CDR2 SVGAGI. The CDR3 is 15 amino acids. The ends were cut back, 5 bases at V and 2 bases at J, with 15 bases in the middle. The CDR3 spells CASSTGGPTNYGYTF. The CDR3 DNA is TGTGCCAGCAGTACCGGGGGACCGACAAACTATGGCTACACCTTC.

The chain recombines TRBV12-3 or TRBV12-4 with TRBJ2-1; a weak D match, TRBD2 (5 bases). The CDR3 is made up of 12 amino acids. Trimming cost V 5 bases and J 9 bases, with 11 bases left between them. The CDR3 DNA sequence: TGTGCCAGCAGTATCCCGGCGGGTGAGCAGTTCTTC. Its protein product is CASSIPAGEQFF.

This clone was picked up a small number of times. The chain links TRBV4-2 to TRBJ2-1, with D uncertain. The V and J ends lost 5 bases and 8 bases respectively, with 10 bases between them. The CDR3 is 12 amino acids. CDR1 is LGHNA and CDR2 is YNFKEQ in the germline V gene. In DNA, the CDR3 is TGTGCCAGCAGCGCGCCACCTCATGAGCAGTTCTTC. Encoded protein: CASSAPPHEQFF.

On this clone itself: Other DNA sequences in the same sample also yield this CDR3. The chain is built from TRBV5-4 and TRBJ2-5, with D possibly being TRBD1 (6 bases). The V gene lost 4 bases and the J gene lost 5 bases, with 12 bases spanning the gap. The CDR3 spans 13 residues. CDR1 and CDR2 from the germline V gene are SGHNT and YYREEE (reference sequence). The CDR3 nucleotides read TGTGCCAGCAGCCTGCAGGGGAAGGAGACCCAGTACTTC. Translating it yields CASSLQGKETQYF.